This TCR beta chain stems from a study of blood T cell repertoires in COVID-19. Germline V CDR1 and CDR2: SGHNT, YYREEE (reference sequence). V shed 2 bases, J shed 1 base, and the junction held 4 bases outside the gene matches. This CDR3 region has 16 residues. This clone was recorded a few times. Method: immunoSEQ multiplex PCR; TCRdb's copy keeps in-frame clones and lacks some. This repertoire shows 130,000 or so clones, 84% found once; its top ten account for approximately 12%. V gene TRBV5-4 combines with J gene TRBJ2-2, with 8 bases fitting TRBD1. The source is a woman aged 55-75 years with acute or convalescent COVID-19. The sample taken for sequencing was peripheral blood. CDR3 coding DNA: TGTGCCAGCAGCTTACCGGGACAGGTGAACACCGGGGAGCTGTTTTTT. As protein: CASSLPGQVNTGELFF.